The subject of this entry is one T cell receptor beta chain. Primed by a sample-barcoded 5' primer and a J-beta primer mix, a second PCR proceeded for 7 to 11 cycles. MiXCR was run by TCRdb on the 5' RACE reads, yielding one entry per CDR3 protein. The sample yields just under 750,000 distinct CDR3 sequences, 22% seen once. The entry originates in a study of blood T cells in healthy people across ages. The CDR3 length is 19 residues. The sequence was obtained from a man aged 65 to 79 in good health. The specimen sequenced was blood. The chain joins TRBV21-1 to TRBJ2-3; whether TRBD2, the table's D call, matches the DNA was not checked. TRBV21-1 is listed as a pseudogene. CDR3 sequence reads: CASSKWGLAGGRCTDTQYF. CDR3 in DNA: TGTGCCAGCAGCAAATGGGGACTAGCGGGGGGGCGTTGCACAGATACGCAGTATTTT.